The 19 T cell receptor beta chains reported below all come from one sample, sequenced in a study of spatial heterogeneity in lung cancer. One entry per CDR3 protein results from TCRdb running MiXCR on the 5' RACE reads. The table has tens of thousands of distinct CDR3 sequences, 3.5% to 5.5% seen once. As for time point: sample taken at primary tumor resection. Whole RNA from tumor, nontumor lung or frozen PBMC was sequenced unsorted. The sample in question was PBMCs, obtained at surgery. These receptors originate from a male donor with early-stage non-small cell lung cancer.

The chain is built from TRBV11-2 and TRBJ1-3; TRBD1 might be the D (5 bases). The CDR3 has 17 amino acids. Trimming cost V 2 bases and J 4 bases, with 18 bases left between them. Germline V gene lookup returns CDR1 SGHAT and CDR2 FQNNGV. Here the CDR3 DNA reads TGTGCCAGCAGCTTAAATCCCGGCAGGGCTGCAGGAAACACCATATATTTT. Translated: CASSLNPGRAAGNTIYF. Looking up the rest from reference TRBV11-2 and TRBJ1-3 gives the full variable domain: EAGVAQSPRYKIIEKRQSVAFWCNPISGHATLYWYQQILGQGPKLLIQFQNNGVVDDSQLPKDRFSAERLKGVDSTLKIQPAKLEDSAVYLCASSLNPGRAAGNTIYFGEGSWLTVV.

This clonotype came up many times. The CDR3 sequence is CASSSLDGESYEQYF. CDR3 DNA sequence: TGTGCCAGCAGTTCTTTGGACGGAGAATCCTACGAGCAGTACTTC. V is TRBV28 and J is TRBJ2-7; D gene unclear. CDR3 size: 15 residues. The V gene's germline CDR1 is MDHEN and CDR2 SYDVKM. Between the trimmed V and J ends, which lost 4 bases and 1 base, there was a span of 14 bases.

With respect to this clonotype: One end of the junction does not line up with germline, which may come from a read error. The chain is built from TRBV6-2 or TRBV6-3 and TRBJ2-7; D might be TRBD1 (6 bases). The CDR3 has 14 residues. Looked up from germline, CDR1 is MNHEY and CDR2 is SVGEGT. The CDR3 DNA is TGTGCCAGCAGCCCGCCCCAGGGGCGCTACGTGCAGTACTTC. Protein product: CASSPPQGRYVQYF.

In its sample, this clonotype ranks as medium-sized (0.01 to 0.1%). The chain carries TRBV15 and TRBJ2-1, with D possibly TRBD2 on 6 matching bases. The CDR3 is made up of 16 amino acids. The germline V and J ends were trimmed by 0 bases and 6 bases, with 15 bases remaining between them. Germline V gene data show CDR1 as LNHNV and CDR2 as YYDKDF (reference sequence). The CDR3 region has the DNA TGTGCCACCAGCAGAGATCCGGCAGTAGCGGCCAATGAGCAGTTCTTC. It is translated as CATSRDPAVAANEQFF.

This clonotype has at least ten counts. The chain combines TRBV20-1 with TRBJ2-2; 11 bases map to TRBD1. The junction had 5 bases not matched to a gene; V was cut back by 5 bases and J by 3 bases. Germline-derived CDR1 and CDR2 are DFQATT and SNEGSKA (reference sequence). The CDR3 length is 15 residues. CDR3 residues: CSAGTGGMDTGELFF. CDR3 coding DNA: TGCAGTGCTGGGACAGGGGGTATGGACACCGGGGAGCTGTTTTTT.

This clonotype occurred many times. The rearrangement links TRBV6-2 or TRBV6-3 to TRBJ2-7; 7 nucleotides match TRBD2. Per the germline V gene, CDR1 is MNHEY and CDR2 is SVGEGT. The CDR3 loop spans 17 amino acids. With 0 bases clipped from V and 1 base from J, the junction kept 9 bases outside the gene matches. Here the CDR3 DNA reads TGTGCCAGCAGTTACTCGTCCCCACTAGCGCGGTCCTACGAGCAGTACTTC. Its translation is CASSYSSPLARSYEQYF.

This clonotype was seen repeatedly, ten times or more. The CDR3 nucleotides read TGTGCCAGCAGTTGGGGGCAGTTTGGCAATCAGCCCCAGCATTTT. Residues: CASSWGQFGNQPQHF. The rearrangement links TRBV12-3 or TRBV12-4 to TRBJ1-5, with a tentative D call TRBD1 (6 bases). Trimming removed 4 bases at V and 2 bases at J, with 12 bases between. The CDR3 runs 15 residues.

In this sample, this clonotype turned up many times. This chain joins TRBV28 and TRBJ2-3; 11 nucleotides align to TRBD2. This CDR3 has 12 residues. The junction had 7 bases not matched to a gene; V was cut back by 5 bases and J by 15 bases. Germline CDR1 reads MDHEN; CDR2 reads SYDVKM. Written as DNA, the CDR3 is TGTGCCAGCAGTCGTAGCGGGAGGGCCGCATATTTT. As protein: CASSRSGRAAYF.

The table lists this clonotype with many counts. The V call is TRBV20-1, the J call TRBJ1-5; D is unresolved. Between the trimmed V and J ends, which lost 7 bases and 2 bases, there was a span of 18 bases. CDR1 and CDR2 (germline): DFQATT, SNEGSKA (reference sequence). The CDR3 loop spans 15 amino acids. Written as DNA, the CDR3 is TGCAGTGTCAATCAGAGAGGGTTCGGCAATCAGCCCCAGCATTTT. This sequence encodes CSVNQRGFGNQPQHF.

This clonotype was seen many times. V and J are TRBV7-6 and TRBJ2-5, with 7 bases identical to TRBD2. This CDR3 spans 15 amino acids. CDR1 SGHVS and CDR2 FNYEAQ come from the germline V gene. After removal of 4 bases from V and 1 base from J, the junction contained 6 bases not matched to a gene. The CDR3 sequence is CASSSPWGGQETQYF. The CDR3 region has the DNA TGTGCCAGCAGCTCCCCTTGGGGGGGCCAAGAGACCCAGTACTTC.

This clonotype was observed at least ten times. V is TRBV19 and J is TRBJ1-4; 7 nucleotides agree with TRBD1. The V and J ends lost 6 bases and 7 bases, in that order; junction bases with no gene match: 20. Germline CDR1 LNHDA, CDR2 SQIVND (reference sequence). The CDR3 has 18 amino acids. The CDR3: CASSYQGTAFRVGEKLFF. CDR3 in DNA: TGTGCCAGTAGCTACCAGGGGACAGCTTTCCGGGTTGGTGAAAAACTGTTTTTT.

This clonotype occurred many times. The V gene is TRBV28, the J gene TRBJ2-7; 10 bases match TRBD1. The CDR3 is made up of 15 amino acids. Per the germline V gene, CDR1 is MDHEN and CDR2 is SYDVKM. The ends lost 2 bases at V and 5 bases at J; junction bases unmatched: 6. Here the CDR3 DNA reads TGTGCCAGCAGTTTAGGGACAGGGGAGCCCCACGAGCAGTACTTC. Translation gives CASSLGTGEPHEQYF. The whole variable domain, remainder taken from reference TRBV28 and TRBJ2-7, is DVKVTQSSRYLVKRTGEKVFLECVQDMDHENMFWYRQDPGLGLRLIYFSYDVKMKEKGDIPEGYSVSREKKERFSLILESASTNQTSMYLCASSLGTGEPHEQYFGPGTRLTVT.

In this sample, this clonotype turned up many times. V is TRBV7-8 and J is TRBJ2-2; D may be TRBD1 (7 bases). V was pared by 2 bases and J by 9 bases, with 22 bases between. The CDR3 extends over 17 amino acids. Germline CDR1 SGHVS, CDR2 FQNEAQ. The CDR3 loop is CASSLIPVGRGDRELFF. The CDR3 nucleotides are TGTGCCAGCAGCTTAATCCCGGTGGGCAGGGGGGACCGGGAGCTGTTTTTT.

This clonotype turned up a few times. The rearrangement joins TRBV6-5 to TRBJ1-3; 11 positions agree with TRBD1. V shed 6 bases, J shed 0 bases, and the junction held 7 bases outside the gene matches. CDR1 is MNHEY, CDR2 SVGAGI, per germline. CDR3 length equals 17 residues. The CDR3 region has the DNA TGTGCCAGCAGGAGGACAGGGGGCCTTAACTCTGGAAACACCATATATTTT. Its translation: CASRRTGGLNSGNTIYF.

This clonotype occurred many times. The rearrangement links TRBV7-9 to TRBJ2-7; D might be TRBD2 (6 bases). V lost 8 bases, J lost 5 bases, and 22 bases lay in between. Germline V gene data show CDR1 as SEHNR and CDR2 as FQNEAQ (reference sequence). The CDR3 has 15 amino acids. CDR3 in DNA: TGTGCCAGCGGGGTTTTTGACCCGGAGGGGAACGAGCAGTACTTC. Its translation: CASGVFDPEGNEQYF.

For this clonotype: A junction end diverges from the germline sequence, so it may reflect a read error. The CDR3: CARSMIGDSLSRYEQYF. The CDR3 coding sequence is TGTGCCAGAAGTATGATTGGGGACAGCCTATCCAGATACGAGCAGTACTTC. The chain is built from TRBV19 and TRBJ2-7; 7 positions agree with TRBD1. The CDR3 is made up of 17 amino acids. Germline CDR1 and CDR2: LNHDA and SQIVND (reference sequence).

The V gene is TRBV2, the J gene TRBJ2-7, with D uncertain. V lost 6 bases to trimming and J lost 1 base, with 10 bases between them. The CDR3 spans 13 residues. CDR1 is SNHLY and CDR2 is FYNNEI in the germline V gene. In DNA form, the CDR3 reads TGTGCCAGCAGAGAGTCCCAATCCTACGAGCAGTACTTC. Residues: CASRESQSYEQYF.

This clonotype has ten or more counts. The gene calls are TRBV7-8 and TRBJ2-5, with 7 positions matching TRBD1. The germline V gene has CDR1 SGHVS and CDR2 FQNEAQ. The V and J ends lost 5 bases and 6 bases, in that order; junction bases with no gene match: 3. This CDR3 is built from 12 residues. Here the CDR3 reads CASSRDSQTQYF. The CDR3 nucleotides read TGTGCCAGCAGCCGGGACAGCCAGACCCAGTACTTC.

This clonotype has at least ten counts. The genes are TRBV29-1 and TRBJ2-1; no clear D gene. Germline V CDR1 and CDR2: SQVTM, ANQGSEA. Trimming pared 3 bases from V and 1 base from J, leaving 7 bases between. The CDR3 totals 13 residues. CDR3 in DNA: TGCAGCGTTGAGGATACATCCTACAATGAGCAGTTCTTC. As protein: CSVEDTSYNEQFF.